The present T cell receptor (beta chain) was sequenced within a study of neoadjuvant anti-PD-1 for oral cavity cancer. Overall study: Patients without progression got a fourth dose around day 43.

Findings and limits, study-wide: With a few patients per group, TCR findings need larger cohorts.

Cohort: HPV-negative, locally advanced oral cavity squamous cell carcinoma patients. Worth noting for this clone: The antigen is undetermined.

Germline loops: CDR1 SGHRS, CDR2 YFSETQ. The CDR3 has 16 residues. V lost 0 bases, J lost 0 bases, and 11 bases lay in between. Blood libraries mostly used roughly 0.5 ug genomic DNA, six replicates each. Sequencing was performed with immunoSEQ multiplex PCR; in TCRdb, only in-frame clones are kept and a portion is missing. Of 75,000 to 100,000 clones in the sample, 84% were seen once. The sequence was collected from a person between 35 and 79 years old with oral cavity squamous cell carcinoma. The input for sequencing was PBMCs, taken before nivolumab (anti-PD-1) treatment. The rearrangement links TRBV5-1 to TRBJ2-3; D may be TRBD1 (5 bases). The CDR3 region is CASSLGAGSSTDTQYF. CDR3 DNA sequence: TGCGCCAGCAGCTTGGGCGCAGGGTCTAGCACAGATACGCAGTATTTT.